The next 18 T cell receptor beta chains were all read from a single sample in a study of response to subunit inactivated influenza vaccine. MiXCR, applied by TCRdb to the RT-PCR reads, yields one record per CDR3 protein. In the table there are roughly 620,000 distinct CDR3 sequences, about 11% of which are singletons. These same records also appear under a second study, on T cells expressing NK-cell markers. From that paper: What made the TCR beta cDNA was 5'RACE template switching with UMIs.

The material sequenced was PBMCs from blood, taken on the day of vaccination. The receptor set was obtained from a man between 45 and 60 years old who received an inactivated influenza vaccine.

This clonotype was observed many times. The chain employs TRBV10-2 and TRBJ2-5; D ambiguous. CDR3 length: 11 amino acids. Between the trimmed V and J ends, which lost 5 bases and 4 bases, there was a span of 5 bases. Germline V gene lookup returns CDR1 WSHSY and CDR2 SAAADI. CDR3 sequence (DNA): TGCGCCAGCAGTTCAGCAGAGACCCAGTACTTC. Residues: CASSSAETQYF.

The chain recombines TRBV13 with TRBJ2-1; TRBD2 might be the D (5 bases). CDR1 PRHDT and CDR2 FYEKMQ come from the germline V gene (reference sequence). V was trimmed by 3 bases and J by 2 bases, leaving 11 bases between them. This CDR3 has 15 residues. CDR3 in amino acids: CASSLEALTYNEQFF. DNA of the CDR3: TGTGCCAGCAGCTTGGAGGCATTAACCTACAATGAGCAGTTCTTC.

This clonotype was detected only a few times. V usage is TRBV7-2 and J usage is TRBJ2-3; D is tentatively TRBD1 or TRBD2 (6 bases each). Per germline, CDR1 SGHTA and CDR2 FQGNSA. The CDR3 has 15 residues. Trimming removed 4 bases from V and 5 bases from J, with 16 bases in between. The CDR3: CASSSLGGVGDTQYF. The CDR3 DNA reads TGTGCCAGCAGCTCCTTGGGGGGCGTGGGAGATACGCAGTATTTT.

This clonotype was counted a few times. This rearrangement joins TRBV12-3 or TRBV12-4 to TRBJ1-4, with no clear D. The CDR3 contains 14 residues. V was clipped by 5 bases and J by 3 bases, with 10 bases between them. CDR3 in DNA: TGTGCCAGCAGTGCGCGGTCATCTAATGAAAAACTGTTTTTT. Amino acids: CASSARSSNEKLFF.

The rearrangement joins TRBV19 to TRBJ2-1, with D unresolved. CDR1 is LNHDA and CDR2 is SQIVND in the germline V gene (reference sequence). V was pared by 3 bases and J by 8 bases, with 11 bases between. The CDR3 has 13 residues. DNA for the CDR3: TGTGCCAGTAGTATCTTCGGTTGGGATGAGCAGTTCTTC. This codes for CASSIFGWDEQFF.

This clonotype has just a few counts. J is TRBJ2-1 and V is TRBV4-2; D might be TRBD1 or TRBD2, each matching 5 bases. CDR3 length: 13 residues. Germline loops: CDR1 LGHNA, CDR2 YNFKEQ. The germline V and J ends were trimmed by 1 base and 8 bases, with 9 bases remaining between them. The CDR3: CASSQALGDEQFF. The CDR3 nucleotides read TGTGCCAGCAGCCAAGCACTGGGGGATGAGCAGTTCTTC.

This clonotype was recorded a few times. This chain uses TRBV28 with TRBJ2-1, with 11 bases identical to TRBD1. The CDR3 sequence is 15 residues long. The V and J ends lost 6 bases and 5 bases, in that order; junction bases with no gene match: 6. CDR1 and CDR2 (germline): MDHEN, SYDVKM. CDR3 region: CASSPGQGVDNEQFF. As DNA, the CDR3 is TGTGCCAGCAGCCCGGGACAGGGGGTGGACAATGAGCAGTTCTTC.

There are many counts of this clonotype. The CDR3 nucleotides read TGCGCCAGCAGCTTGAGCCCCGGTGACTCCTACGAGCAGTACTTC. This gives the protein CASSLSPGDSYEQYF. The chain combines TRBV5-1 with TRBJ2-7, with D unclear. CDR3 length: 15 amino acids. Trimming pared 1 base from V and 0 bases from J, leaving 11 bases between. Germline values: CDR1 SGHRS, CDR2 YFSETQ.

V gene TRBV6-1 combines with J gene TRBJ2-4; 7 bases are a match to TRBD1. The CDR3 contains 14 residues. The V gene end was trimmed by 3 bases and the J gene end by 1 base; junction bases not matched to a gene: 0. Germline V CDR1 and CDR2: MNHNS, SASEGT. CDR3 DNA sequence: TGTGCCAGCAGTGAGGACAGGGCCAAAAACATTCAGTACTTC. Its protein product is CASSEDRAKNIQYF.

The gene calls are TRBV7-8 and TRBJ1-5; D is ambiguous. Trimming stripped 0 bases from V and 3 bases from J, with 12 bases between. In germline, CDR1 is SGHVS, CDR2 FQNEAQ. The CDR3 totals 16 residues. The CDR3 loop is CASSLAMGEINQPQHF. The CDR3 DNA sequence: TGTGCCAGCAGCTTAGCCATGGGAGAGATCAATCAGCCCCAGCATTTT.

The CDR3 DNA follows: TGTGCCAGCAGCTTAGCGTTCAGCTTTTCCTCCTACGAGCAGTACTTC. This translates into CASSLAFSFSSYEQYF. This rearrangement joins TRBV7-2 to TRBJ2-7; D gene uncertain. The CDR3 spans 16 residues. Germline values: CDR1 SGHTA, CDR2 FQGNSA. Deletions cut 0 bases from V and 0 bases from J, with 12 bases between.

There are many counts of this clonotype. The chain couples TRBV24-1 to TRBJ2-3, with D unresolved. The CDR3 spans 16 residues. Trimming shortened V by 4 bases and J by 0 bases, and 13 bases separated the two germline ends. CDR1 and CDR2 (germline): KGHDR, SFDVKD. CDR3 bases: TGTGCCACCAGTGACAGGACCTACCGTAGCACAGATACGCAGTATTTT. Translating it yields CATSDRTYRSTDTQYF.

The CDR3 spells CASSPRFGGYEQYF. The CDR3 bases are TGTGCCAGCAGCCCTAGGTTCGGAGGCTACGAGCAGTACTTC. The rearrangement uses TRBV6-1 and TRBJ2-7; D is possibly TRBD2 (5 bases). The CDR3 covers 14 residues. The V and J ends lost 6 bases and 3 bases respectively, with 15 bases between them. The germline gives CDR1 MNHNS, CDR2 SASEGT.

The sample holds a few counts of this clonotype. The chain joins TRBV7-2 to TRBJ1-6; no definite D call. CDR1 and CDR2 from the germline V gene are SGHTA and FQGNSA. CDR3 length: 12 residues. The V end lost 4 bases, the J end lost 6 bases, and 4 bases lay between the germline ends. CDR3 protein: CASSSLNSPLHF. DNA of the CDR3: TGTGCCAGCAGCTCCCTTAATTCACCCCTCCACTTT.

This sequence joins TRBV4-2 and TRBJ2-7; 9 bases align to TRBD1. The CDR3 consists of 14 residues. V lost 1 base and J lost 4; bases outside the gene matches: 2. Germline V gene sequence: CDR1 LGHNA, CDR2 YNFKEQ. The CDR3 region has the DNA TGTGCCAGCAGCCAAGTTGGGACAGGGTACGAGCAGTACTTC. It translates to CASSQVGTGYEQYF.

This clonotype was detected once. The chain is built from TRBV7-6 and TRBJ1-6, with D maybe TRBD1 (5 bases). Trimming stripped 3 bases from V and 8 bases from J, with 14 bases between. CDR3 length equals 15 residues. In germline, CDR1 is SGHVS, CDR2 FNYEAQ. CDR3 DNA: TGTGCCAGCAGCTTGGGGCAGGGTCAGGATTCACCCCTCCACTTT. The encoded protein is CASSLGQGQDSPLHF.

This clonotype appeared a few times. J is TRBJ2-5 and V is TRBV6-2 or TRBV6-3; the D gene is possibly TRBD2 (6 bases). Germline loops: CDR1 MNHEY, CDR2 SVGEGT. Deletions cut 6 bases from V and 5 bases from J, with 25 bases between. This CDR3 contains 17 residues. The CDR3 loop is CASSPFGRGGWSETQYF. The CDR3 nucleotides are TGTGCCAGCAGCCCATTCGGGCGGGGAGGATGGTCGGAGACCCAGTACTTC.

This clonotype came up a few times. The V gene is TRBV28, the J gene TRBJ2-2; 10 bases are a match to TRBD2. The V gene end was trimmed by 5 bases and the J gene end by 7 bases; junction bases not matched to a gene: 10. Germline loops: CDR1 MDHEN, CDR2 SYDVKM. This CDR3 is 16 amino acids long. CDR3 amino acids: CASSPLSGGAVGELFF. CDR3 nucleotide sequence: TGTGCCAGCAGTCCCTTGAGCGGGGGGGCTGTCGGGGAGCTGTTTTTT.